Given below is one TCR beta chain in context. Its antigen is undetermined. Via MiXCR, TCRdb re-called the RT-PCR reads, giving one row per CDR3 protein. Of 610,000 or so distinct CDR3 sequences detected, approximately 15% appear once; the ten largest clones hold more than 9.5%. The data derive from a study of response to subunit inactivated influenza vaccine. Overall study findings and caveats: The authors put forward the suggestion that each seasonal influenza vaccination may bring in only a limited number of new T cells.

Sequences were derived from PBMCs from blood, sampled 12 days after vaccination. This clonotype was obtained from a man in his fifties or sixties who received an inactivated influenza vaccine.

The CDR3 reads CASSEAGVMRGYTF. CDR3 DNA: TGTGCCAGCAGTGAAGCGGGGGTTATGAGGGGCTACACCTTC. This chain uses TRBV6-1 with TRBJ1-2, with D possibly matching TRBD1 (5 bases). Trimming cost V 0 bases and J 8 bases, with 13 bases left between them. Per the germline V gene, CDR1 is MNHNS and CDR2 is SASEGT. The CDR3 totals 14 residues.